The 31 T cell receptor beta chains listed next were all sequenced from one sample in a study of blood T cell repertoires in COVID-19. Some clones are missing from TCRdb's copy, which holds only in-frame ones; the method was immunoSEQ multiplex PCR. The sample shows under 250,000 clones, 80% to 85% of them seen only once. Sequenced: peripheral blood. The receptors were sampled from a woman in her seventies with COVID-19, enrolled during active disease.

V is TRBV4-2 and J is TRBJ2-1; 15 bases fit TRBD2. The CDR3 runs to 18 residues. The junction had 4 bases not matched to a gene; V was cut back by 0 bases and J by 4 bases. Germline V CDR1 and CDR2: LGHNA, YNFKEQ. CDR3 in amino acids: CASSQDPGLAGGYNEQFF. CDR3 DNA sequence: TGTGCCAGCAGCCAAGATCCCGGACTAGCGGGAGGGTACAATGAGCAGTTCTTC.

This clone occurred a few times. Sequence at one end of the junction differs from germline and may be a read error. The CDR3, as DNA: TGTGCCAGCGGCTTATATTACAGGGAGAACACTGAAGCTTTCTTT. It codes for CASGLYYRENTEAFF. The chain recombines TRBV13 with TRBJ1-1; D perhaps matches TRBD1 (6 bases). From germline, CDR1 is PRHDT and CDR2 FYEKMQ (reference sequence). This CDR3 comprises 15 residues.

The chain combines TRBV6-2 or TRBV6-3 with TRBJ1-5; TRBD1 might be the D (6 bases). Trimming stripped 4 bases from V and 2 bases from J, with 24 bases between. CDR1 MNHEY and CDR2 SVGEGT come from the germline V gene. This CDR3 spans 19 amino acids. DNA for the CDR3: TGTGCCAGCAGTTTCTTATTATCGCCGACAGGTTTTGGCAATCAGCCCCAGCATTTT. Encoded protein: CASSFLLSPTGFGNQPQHF.

This rearrangement joins TRBV11-3 to TRBJ1-1; a weak D match, TRBD1 (5 bases). The germline V gene encodes CDR1 SGHNT and CDR2 YENEEA. The CDR3 is 13 amino acids. The germline V and J ends were trimmed by 7 bases and 11 bases, with 20 bases remaining between them. The CDR3 protein is CASNRDRDLPAFF. In nucleotides, the CDR3 is TGTGCCAGCAACCGTGACAGAGATCTTCCGGCTTTCTTT. Complete variable domain (other parts from reference TRBV11-3 and TRBJ1-1): EAGVVQSPRYKIIEKKQPVAFWCNPISGHNTLYWYLQNLGQGPELLIRYENEEAVDDSQLPKDRFSAERLKGVDSTLKIQPAELGDSAVYLCASNRDRDLPAFFGQGTRLTVV.

This clone occurred a few times. The chain recombines TRBV9 with TRBJ1-6; TRBD1 agrees at 9 bases. Germline lookup yields CDR1 SGDLS and CDR2 YYNGEE. With V trimmed by 0 bases and J by 10 bases, 5 bases remained unmatched. The CDR3 spans 15 residues. CDR3 in DNA: TGTGCCAGCAGCGTAGAGGGACAGGGTAAATCACCCCTCCACTTT. Protein: CASSVEGQGKSPLHF.

The chain uses TRBV28 and TRBJ1-6; a weak D match, TRBD1 (5 bases). Germline CDR1 is MDHEN and CDR2 is SYDVKM. The CDR3 loop spans 17 amino acids. Trimming removed 5 bases at V and 7 bases at J, with 21 bases between. CDR3 sequence: CASSIHGRGAGNSPLHF. The CDR3 region has the DNA TGTGCCAGCAGTATCCATGGGCGGGGCGCGGGGAATTCACCCCTCCACTTT.

This chain connects TRBV7-6 to TRBJ2-7; 8 bases agree with TRBD2. V lost 1 base to trimming and J lost 2 bases; unmatched junction nucleotides: 7. This CDR3 contains 16 residues. Germline CDR1 reads SGHVS; CDR2 reads FNYEAQ. CDR3 protein: CASSLVTAGVTYEQYF. DNA for the CDR3: TGTGCCAGCAGCTTAGTAACAGCGGGAGTGACCTACGAGCAGTACTTC.

This rearrangement joins TRBV18 to TRBJ2-7, with 9 nucleotides matching TRBD2. Trimming at V came to 3 bases and at J to 2 bases, leaving 5 bases not matched to a gene. Germline loops: CDR1 KGHSH, CDR2 LQKENI. This CDR3 is 15 amino acids long. The CDR3 DNA is TGTGCCAGCTCACCGCCGGGACTAGCTACCTACGAGCAGTACTTC. Translation gives CASSPPGLATYEQYF.

The chain combines TRBV6-4 with TRBJ2-5; D is possibly TRBD1 (6 bases). The ends were cut back, 2 bases at V and 5 bases at J, with 18 bases in the middle. The CDR3 loop spans 16 amino acids. Germline V gene data show CDR1 as MRHNA and CDR2 as SNTAGT. The CDR3 protein is CASSDHLGASVETQYF. As DNA, the CDR3 is TGTGCCAGCAGTGACCACTTGGGGGCGTCCGTGGAGACCCAGTACTTC.

This sequence joins TRBV5-1 and TRBJ1-5; D is unclear. The germline V gene has CDR1 SGHRS and CDR2 YFSETQ. V gave up 0 bases and J gave up 2 bases, with 12 bases separating them. This CDR3 comprises 16 residues. The CDR3 nucleotides read TGCGCCAGCAGCTTGGAGCCCGGGTCTGGCAATCAGCCCCAGCATTTT. It yields the protein CASSLEPGSGNQPQHF.

The rearrangement links TRBV3-1 (or the pseudogene TRBV3-2) to TRBJ2-1; D possibly corresponds to TRBD2 (5 bases). With 4 bases removed from V and 7 bases from J, the gap between germline ends came to 14 bases. The V gene's germline CDR1 is LGHDT and CDR2 YNNKEL (reference sequence). The CDR3 spans 14 residues. This CDR3 is CASSRTGNRNEQFF. CDR3 DNA: TGTGCCAGCAGCCGTACCGGGAACCGAAATGAGCAGTTCTTC.

Points on this clone: At the DNA level, this CDR3 is encoded by other sequences in the same sample as well. V gene TRBV5-1 combines with J gene TRBJ2-7, with 9 bases fitting TRBD2. The CDR3 loop spans 15 amino acids. The germline V gene encodes CDR1 SGHRS and CDR2 YFSETQ. J gave up 3 bases and V 1 base, and 5 bases lay outside the gene matches. In DNA form, the CDR3 reads TGCGCCAGCAGCTTGTCATCTAGCGGGATCTACGAGCAGTACTTC. This translates into CASSLSSSGIYEQYF. The full variable domain, its missing parts supplied by reference TRBV5-1 and TRBJ2-7, is KAGVTQTPRYLIKTRGQQVTLSCSPISGHRSVSWYQQTPGQGLQFLFEYFSETQRNKGNFPGRFSGRQFSNSRSEMNVSTLELGDSALYLCASSLSSSGIYEQYFGPGTRLTVT.

The V gene is TRBV7-2, the J gene TRBJ2-5; tentatively, D is TRBD1 (6 bases). The CDR3 contains 11 residues. Trimming took 3 bases from V and 9 from J, leaving 8 bases between them. Germline lookup yields CDR1 SGHTA and CDR2 FQGNSA. For the CDR3, the DNA is TGTGCCAGCAGCTTCGGACAGCCCCAGTACTTC. This translates into CASSFGQPQYF.

The chain has TRBV3-1 (or the pseudogene TRBV3-2) and TRBJ1-1, with D possibly being TRBD1 (5 bases). The germline V and J ends were trimmed by 6 bases and 0 bases, with 11 bases remaining between them. Germline V gene sequence: CDR1 LGHDT, CDR2 YNNKEL (reference sequence). The CDR3 consists of 14 residues. CDR3 loop: CASREGSVNTEAFF. In DNA, the CDR3 is TGTGCCAGCAGGGAGGGGAGTGTGAACACTGAAGCTTTCTTT.

The rearrangement joins TRBV5-1 to TRBJ2-1, with 11 bases that match TRBD2. V dropped 3 bases and J dropped 7; count of bases not matched to a gene: 6. This CDR3 has 15 amino acids. Germline loops: CDR1 SGHRS, CDR2 YFSETQ. CDR3 DNA: TGCGCCAGCAGCTCCGGGACTAGCGGTGGAAATGAGCAGTTCTTC. Its translation: CASSSGTSGGNEQFF. The full variable domain, its missing parts supplied by reference TRBV5-1 and TRBJ2-1, is KAGVTQTPRYLIKTRGQQVTLSCSPISGHRSVSWYQQTPGQGLQFLFEYFSETQRNKGNFPGRFSGRQFSNSRSEMNVSTLELGDSALYLCASSSGTSGGNEQFFGPGTRLTVL.

The rearrangement links TRBV19 to TRBJ2-1; TRBD2 aligns across 7 bases. CDR1 and CDR2 from the germline V gene are LNHDA and SQIVND (reference sequence). This CDR3 comprises 15 residues. V dropped 3 bases and J dropped 5; count of bases not matched to a gene: 7. The CDR3 DNA reads TGTGCCAGTAGTATCCGGGGGAGGGATAACAATGAGCAGTTCTTC. This gives the protein CASSIRGRDNNEQFF.

The J gene is TRBJ1-3, the V gene TRBV5-1; D ambiguous. Germline CDR1 reads SGHRS; CDR2 reads YFSETQ. The V gene lost 5 bases and the J gene lost 0 bases, with 12 bases spanning the gap. The CDR3 consists of 15 residues. CDR3 residues: CASSPVLSSGNTIYF. The CDR3 nucleotides are TGCGCCAGCAGTCCCGTTTTGAGCTCTGGAAACACCATATATTTT. Based on the CDR3 plus reference TRBV5-1 and TRBJ1-3, the full variable domain is KAGVTQTPRYLIKTRGQQVTLSCSPISGHRSVSWYQQTPGQGLQFLFEYFSETQRNKGNFPGRFSGRQFSNSRSEMNVSTLELGDSALYLCASSPVLSSGNTIYFGEGSWLTVV.

The V and J genes are TRBV5-4 and TRBJ2-7; 10 bases align to TRBD1. J was trimmed by 5 bases and V by 0 bases; bases with no gene match: 5. The CDR3 spans 15 residues. CDR1 and CDR2 from the germline V gene are SGHNT and YYREEE (reference sequence). CDR3 sequence: CASSLVTGGRNEQYF. CDR3 sequence (DNA): TGTGCCAGCAGCTTGGTGACAGGGGGCAGGAACGAGCAGTACTTC.

This clone was observed a handful of times. The V call is TRBV7-2, the J call TRBJ1-5; 7 nucleotides match TRBD1. The J segment lost 2 bases and the V segment lost 1 base, leaving 2 bases of the junction unmatched. The CDR3 sequence is 15 residues long. In germline, CDR1 is SGHTA, CDR2 FQGNSA. This chain's CDR3 is CASSLVGGRNQPQHF. As DNA, the CDR3 is TGTGCCAGCAGCTTAGTAGGGGGCCGCAATCAGCCCCAGCATTTT. Full variable domain (rest looked up from reference TRBV7-2 and TRBJ1-5): GAGVSQSPSNKVTEKGKDVELRCDPISGHTALYWYRQSLGQGLEFLIYFQGNSAPDKSGLPSDRFSAERTGGSVSTLTIQRTQQEDSAVYLCASSLVGGRNQPQHFGDGTRLSIL.

The rearrangement uses TRBV7-6 and TRBJ1-1; the match to TRBD1 covers 7 bases. The CDR3 has 13 residues. The germline CDR1 and CDR2 sequences are SGHVS and FNYEAQ. Trimming took 5 bases from V and 1 from J; bases not matched to a gene: 1. As DNA, the CDR3 is TGTGCCAGCAGCCGGGACAGGAACACTGAAGCTTTCTTT. Residues: CASSRDRNTEAFF.

The chain has TRBV3-1 (or the pseudogene TRBV3-2) and TRBJ1-6; no firm D call. V lost 1 base and J 9 bases, leaving 7 bases between the germline ends. The CDR3 consists of 13 residues. The germline V gene encodes CDR1 LGHDT and CDR2 YNNKEL (reference sequence). The CDR3 sequence: CASSQVTFSPLHF. CDR3 DNA: TGTGCCAGCAGCCAAGTGACATTTTCACCCCTCCACTTT.

This clone was seen once. The rearrangement links TRBV2 to TRBJ1-6, with no clear D. V was pared by 4 bases and J by 0 bases, with 10 bases between. The germline V gene encodes CDR1 SNHLY and CDR2 FYNNEI. This CDR3 region has 16 residues. CDR3 sequence reads: CASSVSGGSYNSPLHF. CDR3 sequence (DNA): TGTGCCAGCAGTGTGTCGGGAGGCTCCTATAATTCACCCCTCCACTTT.

The rearrangement joins TRBV6-2 or TRBV6-3 to TRBJ1-4; D call uncertain. The germline V and J ends were trimmed by 5 bases and 0 bases, with 10 bases remaining between them. Germline V gene data show CDR1 as MNHEY and CDR2 as SVGEGT. This CDR3 region has 15 residues. CDR3 coding DNA: TGTGCCAGCAGTCCCCACCAGACAACTAATGAAAAACTGTTTTTT. Translating gives CASSPHQTTNEKLFF.

V gene TRBV2 combines with J gene TRBJ2-5; 8 nucleotides align to TRBD1. Germline-derived CDR1 and CDR2 are SNHLY and FYNNEI. Unmatched junction bases numbered 4, after V lost 7 bases and J lost 9 bases. CDR3 length equals 11 residues. The CDR3 DNA follows: TGTGCCAGCACCGTACAGGGGGCCCAGTACTTC. It translates to CASTVQGAQYF.

V is TRBV12-3 or TRBV12-4 and J is TRBJ1-1, with TRBD1 as a possible D gene (6 bases). V was clipped by 2 bases and J by 7 bases, with 8 bases between them. CDR3 length: 12 residues. Here the CDR3 DNA reads TGTGCCAGCAGTTTATACAGGGTTGAAGCTTTCTTT. Residues: CASSLYRVEAFF.

This rearrangement joins TRBV7-2 to TRBJ2-3; 8 bases fit TRBD2. The length of the CDR3 is 14 residues. Germline CDR1 SGHTA, CDR2 FQGNSA. The trim removed 5 bases at V and 1 base at J, leaving 2 bases unmatched. The CDR3 DNA follows: TGTGCCAGCAGCCCGACTAGCGGCACAGATACGCAGTATTTT. Encoded protein: CASSPTSGTDTQYF.

V gene TRBV27 combines with J gene TRBJ1-2; D ambiguous. CDR3 size: 15 residues. Per germline, CDR1 MNHEY and CDR2 SMNVEV (reference sequence). Trimming removed 3 bases from V and 8 bases from J, with 19 bases in between. The CDR3, as DNA: TGTGCCAGCAGTTTCGTCCCGGATGGCTCACTAGGCTACACCTTC. It codes for CASSFVPDGSLGYTF.

This chain uses TRBV7-9 with TRBJ2-2, with D tentatively TRBD1 (6 bases). Deletions cut 5 bases from V and 2 bases from J, with 12 bases between. CDR1 is SEHNR, CDR2 FQNEAQ, per germline (reference sequence). The CDR3 consists of 15 residues. In DNA, the CDR3 is TGTGCCAGCAGCCTCCGGACAGACAACACCGGGGAGCTGTTTTTT. Translation gives CASSLRTDNTGELFF.

CDR3 residues: CASSQDFREPSYEQYF. Here the CDR3 DNA reads TGCGCCAGCAGCCAAGATTTCCGGGAACCGTCCTACGAGCAGTACTTC. The chain is built from TRBV4-3 and TRBJ2-7, with D possibly TRBD2 on 5 matching bases. The CDR3 covers 16 residues. Germline values: CDR1 LGHNA, CDR2 YSLEER. Trimming took off 0 bases at V and 1 base at J, with 13 bases between the two ends.

The V call is TRBV10-3, the J call TRBJ1-1, with 7 nucleotides matching TRBD1. Trimming removed 10 bases from V and 5 bases from J; junction bases left unmatched: 4. The germline gives CDR1 ENHRY, CDR2 SYGVKD. The CDR3 covers 11 residues. The CDR3 spells CATRQGTEAFF. CDR3 nucleotide sequence: TGTGCCACCCGACAGGGTACTGAAGCTTTCTTT.

V and J are TRBV2 and TRBJ2-1; D might be TRBD2 (6 bases). Germline values: CDR1 SNHLY, CDR2 FYNNEI. V was clipped by 6 bases and J by 0 bases, with 12 bases between them. The CDR3 has 15 residues. The CDR3 coding sequence is TGTGCCAGCAGCGGGAGAGATCGCTCCTACAATGAGCAGTTCTTC. Amino acids: CASSGRDRSYNEQFF.